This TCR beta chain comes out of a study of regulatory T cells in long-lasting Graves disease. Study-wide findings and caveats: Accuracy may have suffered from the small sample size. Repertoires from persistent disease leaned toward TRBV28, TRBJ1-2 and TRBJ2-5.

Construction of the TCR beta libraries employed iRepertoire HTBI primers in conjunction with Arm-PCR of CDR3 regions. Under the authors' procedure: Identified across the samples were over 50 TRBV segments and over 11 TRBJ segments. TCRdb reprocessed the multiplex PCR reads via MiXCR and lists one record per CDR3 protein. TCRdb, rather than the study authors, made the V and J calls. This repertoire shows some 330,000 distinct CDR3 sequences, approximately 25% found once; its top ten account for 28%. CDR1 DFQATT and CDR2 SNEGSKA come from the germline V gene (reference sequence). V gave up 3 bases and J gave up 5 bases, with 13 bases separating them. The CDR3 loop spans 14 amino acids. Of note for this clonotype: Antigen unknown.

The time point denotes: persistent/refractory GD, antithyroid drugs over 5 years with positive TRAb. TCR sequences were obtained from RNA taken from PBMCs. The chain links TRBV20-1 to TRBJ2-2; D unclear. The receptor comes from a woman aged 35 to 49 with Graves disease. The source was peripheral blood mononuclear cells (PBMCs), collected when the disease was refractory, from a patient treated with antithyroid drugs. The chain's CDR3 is CSARSISGTGELFF. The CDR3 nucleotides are TGCAGTGCTAGGTCCATAAGTGGTACCGGGGAGCTGTTTTTT.